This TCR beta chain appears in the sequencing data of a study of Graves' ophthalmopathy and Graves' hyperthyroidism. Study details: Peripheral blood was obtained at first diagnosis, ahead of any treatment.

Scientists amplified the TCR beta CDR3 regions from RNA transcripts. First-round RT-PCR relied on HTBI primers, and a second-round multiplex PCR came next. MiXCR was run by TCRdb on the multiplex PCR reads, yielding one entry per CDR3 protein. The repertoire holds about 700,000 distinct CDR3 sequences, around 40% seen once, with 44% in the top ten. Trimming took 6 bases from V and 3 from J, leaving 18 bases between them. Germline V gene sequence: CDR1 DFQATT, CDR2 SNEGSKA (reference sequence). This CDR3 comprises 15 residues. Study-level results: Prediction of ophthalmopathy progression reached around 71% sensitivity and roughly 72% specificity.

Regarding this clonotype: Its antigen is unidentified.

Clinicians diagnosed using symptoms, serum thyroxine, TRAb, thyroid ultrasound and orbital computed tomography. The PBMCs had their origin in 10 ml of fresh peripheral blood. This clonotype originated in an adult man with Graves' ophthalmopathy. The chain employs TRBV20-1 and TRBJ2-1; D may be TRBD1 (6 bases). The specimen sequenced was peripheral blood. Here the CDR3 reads CSAINGQSLYNEQFF. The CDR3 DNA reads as TGCAGTGCCATAAACGGACAGTCCCTCTACAATGAGCAGTTCTTC.